This T cell receptor beta chain was recovered during a study of OX40 agonist ivuxolimab in advanced cancers. For the study in its entirety: Ivuxolimab was a fully human IgG2 agonistic monoclonal antibody targeting the costimulatory receptor OX40 (CD134). The point of sequencing TCRbeta in the periphery was to test whether ivuxolimab changed TCR sequence diversity and drove clonal T-cell expansion. Of the 50 to 55 dose-escalation patients, hepatocellular carcinoma was present in some 19, melanoma in around 15, renal cell carcinoma in 9 and head and neck cancer in 9. Intravenous ivuxolimab was administered to patients every 2 weeks at six dose levels: 0.01, 0.1, 0.3, 1.5, 3 and 10 mg/kg. In the dose-escalation cohort, more than 75% of patients were male, and the mean age was around 60 years, with a range of about 20 to 90. Partial responses occurred in three dose-escalation patients, of whom one had hepatocellular carcinoma and two had cutaneous melanoma. The paper covers the monotherapy dose-escalation part of the phase I ivuxolimab trial, which included N of about 50 patients. Prior anti-PD-1, anti-PD-L1 or anti-CTLA-4 therapy was permitted, and checkpoint inhibitors had been received by more than 35% of dose-escalation patients.

From the cysteine through the phenylalanine, the CDR3 covers 16 amino acids. The kept DNA is CDR3 alone, 48 bases in frame from the first base. V lost 0 bases and J lost 6 bases; the stretch between them is 18 bases long. As encoded in the germline V gene, CDR1 is SGHTA while CDR2 is FQGNSA. As concerns this clone: What antigen it recognizes has not been identified. No base quality information exists; no much larger clone differs at one position.

Patients with autoimmune disease history or receiving systemic immunosuppression were excluded from the trial. Peripheral blood for TCR sequencing was collected from all dose cohorts at baseline, on cycle 4 day 1, and on cycle 7 day 1. The samples were taken from a phase I, first-in-human, multicenter, open-label dose-escalation trial of ivuxolimab. Adults with locally advanced or metastatic head and neck squamous cell, hepatocellular, melanoma or renal cell carcinoma were enrolled in the trial. Before TCR sequencing, CD4+ T cells and CD8+ T cells from peripheral blood were sorted into separate populations. To sequence the TCRbeta CDR3 region, genomic DNA was isolated from the sorted cells. The immunoSEQ Assay was used for sequencing of TCRbeta CDR3 regions. TCRdb holds this immuneACCESS table with in-frame rearrangements only. Some clones are missing; in checked studies, unresolved V genes explain under half, and the rest has no known cause. In this sample the table shows about 76,000 clones, 85% to 90% of which occur a single time. Of the sample, under 3.5% falls within the top ten clones.

The study at large found these results: After ivuxolimab, expanded clones were on average more numerous among CD8+ T cells than among CD4+ T cells. At doses of 0.1 to 3.0 mg/kg, clonal expansion of both CD4+ and CD8+ T cells in blood was seen between baseline and week 6. Antigen specificity was not determined for the clonally expanded peripheral T cells. In the 0.1-3.0 mg/kg groups, partial responders were among the patients with the lowest normalized peripheral clonal expansion, particularly in CD8+ T cells. Low levels of normalized T-cell clonal expansion were also seen in some patients who did not respond.

The source was CD4+ or CD8+ T cells sorted from blood, collected in a trial of the OX40 agonist ivuxolimab. The source is an adult with an advanced solid tumor such as melanoma, head and neck, liver or kidney cancer. The chain employs TRBV7-2 and TRBJ2-7, with no confident D gene call. The CDR3 reads as follows: CASSLAPRVLMREQYF. In nucleotides, the sequence is TGTGCCAGCAGCTTAGCCCCTCGGGTACTGATGCGCGAGCAGTACTTC.